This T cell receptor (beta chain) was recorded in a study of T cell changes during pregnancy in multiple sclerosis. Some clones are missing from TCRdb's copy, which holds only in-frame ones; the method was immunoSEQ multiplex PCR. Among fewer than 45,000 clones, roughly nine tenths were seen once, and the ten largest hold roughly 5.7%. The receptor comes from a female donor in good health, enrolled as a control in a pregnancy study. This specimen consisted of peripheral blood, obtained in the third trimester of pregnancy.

DNA for the CDR3: TGCGCCAGCAGCCAAGATTTAGGGACTGGCGGCACTGAAGCTTTCTTT. Amino acids: CASSQDLGTGGTEAFF. The chain recombines TRBV4-3 with TRBJ1-1, with D possibly being TRBD1 (5 bases). CDR3 size: 16 residues. Germline CDR1 is LGHNA and CDR2 is YSLEER. With 0 bases removed from V and 4 bases from J, the gap between germline ends came to 15 bases.